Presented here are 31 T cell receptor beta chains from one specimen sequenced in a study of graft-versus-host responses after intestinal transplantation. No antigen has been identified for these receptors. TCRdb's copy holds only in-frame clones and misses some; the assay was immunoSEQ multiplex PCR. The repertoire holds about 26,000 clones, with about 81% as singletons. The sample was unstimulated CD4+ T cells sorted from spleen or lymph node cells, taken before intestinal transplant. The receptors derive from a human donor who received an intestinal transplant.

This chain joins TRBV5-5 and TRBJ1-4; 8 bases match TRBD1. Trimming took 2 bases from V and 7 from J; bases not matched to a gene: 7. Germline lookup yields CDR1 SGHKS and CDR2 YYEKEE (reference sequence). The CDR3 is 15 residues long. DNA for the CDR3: TGTGCCAGCAGCTTTAGCAGGGGGCAAGGTGAAAAACTGTTTTTT. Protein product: CASSFSRGQGEKLFF.

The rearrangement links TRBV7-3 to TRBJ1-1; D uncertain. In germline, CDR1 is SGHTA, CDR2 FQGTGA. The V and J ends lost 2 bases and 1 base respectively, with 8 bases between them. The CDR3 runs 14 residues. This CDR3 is CASSLSRRNTEAFF. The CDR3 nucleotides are TGTGCCAGCAGCTTATCCCGACGGAACACTGAAGCTTTCTTT.

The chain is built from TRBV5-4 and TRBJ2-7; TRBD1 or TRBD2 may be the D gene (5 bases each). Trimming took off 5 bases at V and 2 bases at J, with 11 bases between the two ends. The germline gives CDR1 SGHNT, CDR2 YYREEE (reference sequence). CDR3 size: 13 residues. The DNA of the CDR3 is TGTGCCAGCAGTAGAGGGGAGACCTACGAGCAGTACTTC. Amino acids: CASSRGETYEQYF.

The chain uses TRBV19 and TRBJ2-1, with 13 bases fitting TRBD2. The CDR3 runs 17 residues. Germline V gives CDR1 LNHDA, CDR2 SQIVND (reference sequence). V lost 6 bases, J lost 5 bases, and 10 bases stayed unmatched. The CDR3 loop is CASRTPGLAGNDNEQFF. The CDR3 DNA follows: TGTGCCAGTAGAACCCCGGGACTAGCGGGAAACGACAATGAGCAGTTCTTC.

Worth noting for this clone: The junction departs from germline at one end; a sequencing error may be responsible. CDR3 residues: CARSSPPRDYEQYF. The CDR3 DNA follows: TGTGCCCGCAGTTCCCCCCCGCGGGACTACGAGCAGTACTTC. V gene TRBV28 combines with J gene TRBJ2-7, with a weak D call TRBD2 (6 bases). The CDR3 sequence is 14 residues long. Germline-derived CDR1 and CDR2 are MDHEN and SYDVKM. The complete variable domain, with remaining parts taken from reference TRBV28 and TRBJ2-7, reads DVKVTQSSRYLVKRTGEKVFLECVQDMDHENMFWYRQDPGLGLRLIYFSYDVKMKEKGDIPEGYSVSREKKERFSLILESASTNQTSMYLCARSSPPRDYEQYFGPGTRLTVT.

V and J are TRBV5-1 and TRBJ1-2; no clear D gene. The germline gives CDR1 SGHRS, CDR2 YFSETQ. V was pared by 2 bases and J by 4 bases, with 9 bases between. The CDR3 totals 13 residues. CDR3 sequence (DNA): TGCGCCAGCAGCTTTACTGTCCGCTATGGCTACACCTTC. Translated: CASSFTVRYGYTF.

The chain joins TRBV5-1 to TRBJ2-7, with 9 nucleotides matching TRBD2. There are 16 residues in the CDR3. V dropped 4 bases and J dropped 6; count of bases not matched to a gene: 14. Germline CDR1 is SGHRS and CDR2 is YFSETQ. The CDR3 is CASSADLLAGAPEQYF. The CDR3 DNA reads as TGCGCCAGCAGCGCGGACCTACTAGCGGGTGCTCCCGAGCAGTACTTC.

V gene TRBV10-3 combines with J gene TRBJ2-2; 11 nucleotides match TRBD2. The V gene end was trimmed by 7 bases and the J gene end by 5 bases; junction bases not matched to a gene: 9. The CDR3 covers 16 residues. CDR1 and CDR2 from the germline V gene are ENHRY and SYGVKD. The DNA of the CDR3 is TGTGCCATCAAAGGTAGCGGGGGGGCATGGACCGGGGAGCTGTTTTTT. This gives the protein CAIKGSGGAWTGELFF.

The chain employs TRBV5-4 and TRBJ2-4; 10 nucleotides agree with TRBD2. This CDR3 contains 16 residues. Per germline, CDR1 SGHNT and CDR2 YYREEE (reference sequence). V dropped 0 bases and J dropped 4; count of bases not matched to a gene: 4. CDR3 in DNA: TGTGCCAGCAGCTTGGGGGGAGCGGGAGGGAAAAACATTCAGTACTTC. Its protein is CASSLGGAGGKNIQYF.

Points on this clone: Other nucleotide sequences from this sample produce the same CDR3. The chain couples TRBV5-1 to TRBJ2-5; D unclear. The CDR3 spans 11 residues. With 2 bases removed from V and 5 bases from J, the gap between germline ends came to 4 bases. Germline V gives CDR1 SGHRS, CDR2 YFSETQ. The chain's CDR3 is CASSFGETQYF. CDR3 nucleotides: TGCGCCAGCAGCTTTGGCGAGACCCAGTACTTC.

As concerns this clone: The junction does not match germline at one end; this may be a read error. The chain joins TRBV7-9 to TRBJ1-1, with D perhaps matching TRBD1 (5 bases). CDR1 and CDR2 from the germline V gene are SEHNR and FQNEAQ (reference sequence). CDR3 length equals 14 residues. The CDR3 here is CASSLAAGTLFATF. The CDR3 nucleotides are TGTGCCAGCAGCTTAGCGGCAGGGACCTTATTCGCGACCTTT.

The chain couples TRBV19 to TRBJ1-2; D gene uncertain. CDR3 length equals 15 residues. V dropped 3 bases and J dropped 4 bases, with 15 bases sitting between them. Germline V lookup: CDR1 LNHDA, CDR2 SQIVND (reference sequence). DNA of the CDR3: TGTGCCAGTAGTATCGGTCGCCGGAGCCGCTATGGCTACACCTTC. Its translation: CASSIGRRSRYGYTF.

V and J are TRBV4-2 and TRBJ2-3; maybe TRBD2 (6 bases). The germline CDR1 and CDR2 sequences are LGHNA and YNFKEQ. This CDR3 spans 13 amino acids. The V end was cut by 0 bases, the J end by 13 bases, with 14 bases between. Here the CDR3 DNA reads TGTGCCAGCAGCCAAGAGAACCTAGCGTGGAAGTATTTT. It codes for CASSQENLAWKYF.

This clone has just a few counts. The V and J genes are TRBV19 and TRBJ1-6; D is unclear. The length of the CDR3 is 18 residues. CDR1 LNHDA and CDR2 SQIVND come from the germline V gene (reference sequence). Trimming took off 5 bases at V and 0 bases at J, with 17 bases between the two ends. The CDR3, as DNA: TGTGCCAGTAGTCCCCGGACCAAGGGAAGCTCCTATAATTCACCCCTCCACTTT. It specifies CASSPRTKGSSYNSPLHF.

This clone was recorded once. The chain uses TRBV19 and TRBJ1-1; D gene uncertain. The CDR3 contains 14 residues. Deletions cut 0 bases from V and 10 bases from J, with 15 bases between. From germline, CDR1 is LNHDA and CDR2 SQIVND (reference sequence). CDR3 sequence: CASSIDRRRQGAFF. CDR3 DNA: TGTGCCAGTAGTATAGATCGAAGGCGGCAAGGAGCTTTCTTT.

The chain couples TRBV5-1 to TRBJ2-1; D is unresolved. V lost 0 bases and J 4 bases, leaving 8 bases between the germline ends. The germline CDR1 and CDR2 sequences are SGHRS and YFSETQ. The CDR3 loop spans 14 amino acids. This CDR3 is CASSLVPDYNEQFF. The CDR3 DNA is TGCGCCAGCAGCTTGGTTCCCGATTACAATGAGCAGTTCTTC.

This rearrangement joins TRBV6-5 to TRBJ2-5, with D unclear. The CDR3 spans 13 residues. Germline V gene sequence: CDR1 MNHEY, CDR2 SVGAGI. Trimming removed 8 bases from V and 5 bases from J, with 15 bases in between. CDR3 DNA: TGTGCCAGCGCCCCAGCCGTCGGGGAGACCCAGTACTTC. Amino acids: CASAPAVGETQYF.

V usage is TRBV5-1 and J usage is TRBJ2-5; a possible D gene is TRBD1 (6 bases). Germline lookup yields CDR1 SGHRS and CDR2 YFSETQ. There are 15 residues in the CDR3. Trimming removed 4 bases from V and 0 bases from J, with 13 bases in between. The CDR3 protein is CASSPDSWYQETQYF. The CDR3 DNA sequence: TGCGCCAGCAGCCCGGACAGTTGGTACCAAGAGACCCAGTACTTC.

The chain's CDR3 is CASSLAAAGNEQFF. In DNA, the CDR3 is TGTGCCAGCAGCTTGGCCGCCGCCGGCAATGAGCAGTTCTTC. V gene TRBV5-4 combines with J gene TRBJ2-1; D unresolved. The CDR3 sequence is 14 residues long. Germline-derived CDR1 and CDR2 are SGHNT and YYREEE (reference sequence). With 0 bases removed from V and 6 bases from J, the gap between germline ends came to 10 bases.

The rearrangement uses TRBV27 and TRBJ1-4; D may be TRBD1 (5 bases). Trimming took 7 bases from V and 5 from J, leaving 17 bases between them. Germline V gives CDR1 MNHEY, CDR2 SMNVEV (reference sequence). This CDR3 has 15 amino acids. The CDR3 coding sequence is TGTGCCAGCAAAACCGCAGGGAGTCCCAATGAAAAACTGTTTTTT. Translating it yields CASKTAGSPNEKLFF.

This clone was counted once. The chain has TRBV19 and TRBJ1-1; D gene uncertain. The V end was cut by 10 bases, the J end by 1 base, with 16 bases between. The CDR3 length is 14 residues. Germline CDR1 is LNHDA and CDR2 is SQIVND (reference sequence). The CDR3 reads CATLEGPGNTEAFF. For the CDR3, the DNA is TGTGCCACCCTTGAGGGCCCGGGGAACACTGAAGCTTTCTTT.

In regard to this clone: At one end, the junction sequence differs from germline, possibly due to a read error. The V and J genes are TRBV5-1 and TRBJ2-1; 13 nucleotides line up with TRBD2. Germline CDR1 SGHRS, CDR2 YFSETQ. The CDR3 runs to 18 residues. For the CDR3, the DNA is TGCGCCCGCAGCTTAACTAGCGGGGGGGCCTTTCCCTACAATGAGCAGTTCTTC. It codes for CARSLTSGGAFPYNEQFF. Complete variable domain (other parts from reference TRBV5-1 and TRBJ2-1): KAGVTQTPRYLIKTRGQQVTLSCSPISGHRSVSWYQQTPGQGLQFLFEYFSETQRNKGNFPGRFSGRQFSNSRSEMNVSTLELGDSALYLCARSLTSGGAFPYNEQFFGPGTRLTVL.

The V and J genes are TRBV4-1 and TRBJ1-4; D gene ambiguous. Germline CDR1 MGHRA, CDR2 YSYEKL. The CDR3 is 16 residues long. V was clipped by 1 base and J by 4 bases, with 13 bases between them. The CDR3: CASSQGPGLLNEKLFF. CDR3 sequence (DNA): TGCGCCAGCAGCCAAGGACCCGGATTACTTAATGAAAAACTGTTTTTT.

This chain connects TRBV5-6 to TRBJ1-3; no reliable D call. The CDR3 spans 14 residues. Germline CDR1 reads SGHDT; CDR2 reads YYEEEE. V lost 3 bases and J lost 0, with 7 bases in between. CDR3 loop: CASSYGSSGNTIYF. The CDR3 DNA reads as TGTGCCAGCAGCTACGGGAGCTCTGGAAACACCATATATTTT. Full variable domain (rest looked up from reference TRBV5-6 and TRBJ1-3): DAGVTQSPTHLIKTRGQQVTLRCSPKSGHDTVSWYQQALGQGPQFIFQYYEEEERQRGNFPDRFSGHQFPNYSSELNVNALLLGDSALYLCASSYGSSGNTIYFGEGSWLTVV.

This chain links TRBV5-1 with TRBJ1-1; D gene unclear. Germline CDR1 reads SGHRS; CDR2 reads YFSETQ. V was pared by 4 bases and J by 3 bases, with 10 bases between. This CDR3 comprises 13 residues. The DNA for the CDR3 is TGCGCCAGCAGCCCTCGGGGAGACACTGAAGCTTTCTTT. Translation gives CASSPRGDTEAFF. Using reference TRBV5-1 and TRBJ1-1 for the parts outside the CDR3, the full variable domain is KAGVTQTPRYLIKTRGQQVTLSCSPISGHRSVSWYQQTPGQGLQFLFEYFSETQRNKGNFPGRFSGRQFSNSRSEMNVSTLELGDSALYLCASSPRGDTEAFFGQGTRLTVV.

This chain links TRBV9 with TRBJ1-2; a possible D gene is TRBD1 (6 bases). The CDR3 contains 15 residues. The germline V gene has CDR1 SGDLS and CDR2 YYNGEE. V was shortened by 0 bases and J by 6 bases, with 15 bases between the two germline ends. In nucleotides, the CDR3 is TGTGCCAGCAGCGTAGCGCCGGGGGCAGTGGATGGCTACACCTTC. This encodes CASSVAPGAVDGYTF.

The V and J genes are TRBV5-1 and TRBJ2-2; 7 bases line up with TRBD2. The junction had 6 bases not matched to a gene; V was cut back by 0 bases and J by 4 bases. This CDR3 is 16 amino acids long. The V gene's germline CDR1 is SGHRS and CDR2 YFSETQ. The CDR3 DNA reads TGCGCCAGCAGCTTGGAATCGGGAGGTGGCACCGGGGAGCTGTTTTTT. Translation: CASSLESGGGTGELFF. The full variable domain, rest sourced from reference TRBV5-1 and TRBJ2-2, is KAGVTQTPRYLIKTRGQQVTLSCSPISGHRSVSWYQQTPGQGLQFLFEYFSETQRNKGNFPGRFSGRQFSNSRSEMNVSTLELGDSALYLCASSLESGGGTGELFFGEGSRLTVL.

For the CDR3, the DNA is TGTGCCAGCAGCGTCCGGGACTACGCTTTAGATACGCAGTATTTT. It translates to CASSVRDYALDTQYF. The rearrangement joins TRBV6-5 to TRBJ2-3; TRBD2 matches 7 bases. Germline CDR1 MNHEY, CDR2 SVGAGI. Unmatched junction bases numbered 11, after V lost 6 bases and J lost 5 bases. This CDR3 region has 15 residues.

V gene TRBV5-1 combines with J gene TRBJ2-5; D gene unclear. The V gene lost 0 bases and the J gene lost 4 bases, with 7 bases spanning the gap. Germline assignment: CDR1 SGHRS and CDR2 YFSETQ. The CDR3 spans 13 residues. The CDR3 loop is CASSLAATETQYF. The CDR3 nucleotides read TGCGCCAGCAGCTTGGCCGCGACAGAGACCCAGTACTTC.

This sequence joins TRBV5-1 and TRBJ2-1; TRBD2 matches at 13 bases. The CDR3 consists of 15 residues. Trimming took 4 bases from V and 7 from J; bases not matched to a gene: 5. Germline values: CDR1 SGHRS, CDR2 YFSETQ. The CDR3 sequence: CASSVLAGGGNEQFF. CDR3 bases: TGCGCCAGCAGCGTACTAGCGGGAGGGGGTAATGAGCAGTTCTTC.

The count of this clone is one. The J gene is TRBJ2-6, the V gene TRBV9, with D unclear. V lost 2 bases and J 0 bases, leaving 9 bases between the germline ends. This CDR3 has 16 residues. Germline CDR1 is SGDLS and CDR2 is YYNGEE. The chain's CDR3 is CASSVDIGSGANVLTF. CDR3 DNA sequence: TGTGCCAGCAGCGTGGATATTGGCTCTGGGGCCAACGTCCTGACTTTC.